This TCR beta chain was identified during a study of graft-versus-host responses after intestinal transplantation. Study-level background: The study gave all recipients anti-thymocyte globulin induction, then tacrolimus and steroids for roughly 3 years. Points from the study as a whole: After transplant, early declines in HvG clones were associated with peak levels of circulating GvH clones.

The CDR3 has 14 residues. The V gene's germline CDR1 is LNHDA and CDR2 SQIVND (reference sequence). The V and J ends lost 6 bases and 2 bases, in that order; junction bases with no gene match: 2. Assay: immunoSEQ multiplex PCR; the TCRdb copy retains only in-frame clones and omits some. The sample holds over 100,000 clones, about 90% seen once. Comment on this clone: Its antigen is currently unknown.

The chain has TRBV19 and TRBJ2-5, with 11 bases matching TRBD1. The clonotype originates from a human donor who received an intestinal transplant. This specimen consisted of unstimulated CD4+ T cells sorted from spleen or lymph node cells, obtained before intestinal transplant. CDR3 coding DNA: TGTGCCAGTAGACGGGACAGGGGGCAAGAGACCCAGTACTTC. It specifies CASRRDRGQETQYF.